The clone carrying this TCR beta chain was seen a single time. These data come from a study of blood T cell repertoires in COVID-19. The overall study: T cells, B-cell-depleted T cells, or PBMCs provided the cDNA or gDNA that served as material.

Authors' data handling: Amplification with reference gene primers provided the estimates of nucleated cell counts. Clones were sequenced by immunoSEQ multiplex PCR, and TCRdb holds only the in-frame ones, with some missing. The V and J calls and the clone size are those of that table, but D and trimming were determined from the DNA. The sample has fewer than 20,000 clones, 80% to 90% seen once. The specimen sequenced was peripheral blood. The receptor comes from a human donor in a cohort sampled during active COVID-19. The donor label of this sample is uncertain.

The CDR3 region is CASSDIGVTEAFF. DNA for the CDR3: TGTGCCAGCAGTGACATCGGGGTGACTGAAGCTTTCTTT. The V call is TRBV6-1, the J call TRBJ1-1, with D unresolved. CDR3 length equals 13 residues. Per the germline V gene, CDR1 is MNHNS and CDR2 is SASEGT. Between the trimmed V and J ends, which lost 3 bases and 5 bases, there was a span of 10 bases.